These 29 T cell receptor beta chains share one sample of origin, sequenced in a study of Tregs in tolerant kidney transplant recipients. Repertoires were generated with immunoSEQ multiplex PCR, while TCRdb's copy carries only in-frame clones and drops some. The repertoire includes 20,000 to 25,000 clones, roughly 80% of them detected once, and around 25% sits in the top ten. Recipients received nonmyeloablative bone marrow transplants from related graft donors, with transient mixed chimerism. The sample was CD8+ T cells from blood (PBMCs), taken 6 months after the transplant. The origin of the receptors is a human patient who received a combined kidney and bone marrow transplant. The T cells may partly be graft donor cells.

The chain uses TRBV9 and TRBJ2-5, with 8 bases matching TRBD1. Germline assignment: CDR1 SGDLS and CDR2 YYNGEE. V was clipped by 4 bases and J by 4 bases; unmatched bases: 6. The CDR3 is 14 residues long. The CDR3 DNA sequence: TGTGCCAGCAGCCGTCAGGGGGCTGGAGAGACCCAGTACTTC. Its protein is CASSRQGAGETQYF.

V gene TRBV7-9 combines with J gene TRBJ1-4; TRBD1 agrees at 10 bases. V lost 3 bases and J lost 7; bases outside the gene matches: 5. The CDR3 length is 15 residues. CDR1 is SEHNR, CDR2 FQNEAQ, per germline (reference sequence). The CDR3 loop reads CASSFTRDRGEKLFF. Here the CDR3 DNA reads TGTGCCAGCAGCTTCACCCGGGACAGGGGTGAAAAACTGTTTTTT.

V and J are TRBV7-2 and TRBJ2-5; 10 bases map to TRBD1. Germline values: CDR1 SGHTA, CDR2 FQGNSA. The junction had 13 bases not matched to a gene; V was cut back by 1 base and J by 5 bases. The CDR3 has 18 amino acids. The CDR3: CASSLGVGGTGALETQYF. The CDR3 DNA is TGTGCCAGCAGCTTAGGAGTTGGGGGGACAGGGGCGTTGGAGACCCAGTACTTC. The whole variable domain, remainder taken from reference TRBV7-2 and TRBJ2-5, is GAGVSQSPSNKVTEKGKDVELRCDPISGHTALYWYRQSLGQGLEFLIYFQGNSAPDKSGLPSDRFSAERTGGSVSTLTIQRTQQEDSAVYLCASSLGVGGTGALETQYFGPGTRLLVL.

The chain couples TRBV4-1 to TRBJ1-2; no definite D call. This CDR3 region has 13 residues. The germline V gene has CDR1 MGHRA and CDR2 YSYEKL. V shed 1 base and J shed 4 bases, with 7 bases lying between them. The CDR3 loop reads CASSQVYSYGYTF. DNA for the CDR3: TGCGCCAGCAGCCAAGTGTACTCCTATGGCTACACCTTC.

V gene TRBV5-6 combines with J gene TRBJ2-1; unclear D gene. This CDR3 is 14 amino acids long. Trimming stripped 0 bases from V and 2 bases from J, with 6 bases between. Germline values: CDR1 SGHDT, CDR2 YYEEEE. This CDR3 is CASSLDLAYNEQFF. The CDR3 bases are TGTGCCAGCAGCTTGGACTTAGCCTACAATGAGCAGTTCTTC.

The rearrangement joins TRBV6-1 to TRBJ2-7; a weak D match, TRBD2 (6 bases). Germline V gene lookup returns CDR1 MNHNS and CDR2 SASEGT. Trimming took 4 bases from V and 2 from J, leaving 9 bases between them. The CDR3 has 13 residues. The CDR3 DNA reads as TGTGCCAGCAGTGGACTAGAGACCTACGAGCAGTACTTC. This codes for CASSGLETYEQYF.

This clone appeared once. This chain joins TRBV4-3 and TRBJ2-7; 10 bases are a match to TRBD1. Germline V gives CDR1 LGHNA, CDR2 YSLEER. The trim removed 5 bases at V and 0 bases at J, leaving 4 bases unmatched. This CDR3 contains 15 residues. Here the CDR3 reads CASSYDRGPSYEQYF. CDR3 nucleotides: TGCGCCAGCAGCTACGACAGGGGGCCCTCCTACGAGCAGTACTTC.

J is TRBJ1-1 and V is TRBV29-1, with 9 bases aligning to TRBD1. Germline V CDR1 and CDR2: SQVTM, ANQGSEA. J gave up 1 base and V 2 bases, and 5 bases lay outside the gene matches. This CDR3 contains 15 residues. The CDR3 DNA reads TGCAGCGTTGAAAAAGTGGGACAGGGGAACACTGAAGCTTTCTTT. Encoded protein: CSVEKVGQGNTEAFF. Variable domain in full (rest from reference TRBV29-1 and TRBJ1-1): SAVISQKPSRDICQRGTSLTIQCQVDSQVTMMFWYRQQPGQSLTLIATANQGSEATYESGFVIDKFPISRPNLTFSTLTVSNMSPEDSSIYLCSVEKVGQGNTEAFFGQGTRLTVV.

V usage is TRBV7-2 and J usage is TRBJ1-2; D remains unclear. The CDR3 consists of 13 residues. The V gene lost 3 bases and the J gene lost 3 bases, with 8 bases spanning the gap. From germline, CDR1 is SGHTA and CDR2 FQGNSA. CDR3 loop: CASSLAGDYGYTF. CDR3 nucleotide sequence: TGTGCCAGCAGCTTGGCCGGGGACTATGGCTACACCTTC.

The chain employs TRBV7-9 and TRBJ2-1; D might be TRBD1 (5 bases). The germline V gene encodes CDR1 SEHNR and CDR2 FQNEAQ (reference sequence). CDR3 length: 16 residues. The ends were cut back, 2 bases at V and 2 bases at J, with 13 bases in the middle. CDR3: CASSLRDSTPYNEQFF. CDR3 in DNA: TGTGCCAGCAGCTTACGCGACAGCACACCCTACAATGAGCAGTTCTTC.

This chain uses TRBV7-8 with TRBJ2-7; a weak D match, TRBD1 (6 bases). The CDR3 is made up of 12 amino acids. V was trimmed by 5 bases and J by 4 bases, leaving 9 bases between them. CDR1 and CDR2 from the germline V gene are SGHVS and FQNEAQ. CDR3 protein: CASSGGPYEQYF. The DNA for the CDR3 is TGTGCCAGCAGCGGGGGCCCTTACGAGCAGTACTTC.

The V gene is TRBV4-3, the J gene TRBJ2-5; D is perhaps TRBD1 (5 bases). This CDR3 region has 14 residues. With 1 base removed from V and 3 bases from J, the gap between germline ends came to 9 bases. Germline loops: CDR1 LGHNA, CDR2 YSLEER. For the CDR3, the DNA is TGCGCCAGCAGCCAAGCCCAGGGAAAAGAGACCCAGTACTTC. As protein: CASSQAQGKETQYF.

The V gene is TRBV6-6, the J gene TRBJ1-4; D uncertain. Germline V lookup: CDR1 MNHNY, CDR2 SVGAGI (reference sequence). CDR3 length: 16 residues. V lost 0 bases, J lost 2 bases, and 10 bases lay in between. The CDR3 loop is CASSYSTSGTNEKLFF. The CDR3 region has the DNA TGTGCCAGCAGTTACTCTACTTCGGGGACTAATGAAAAACTGTTTTTT.

This clone was seen a single time. V is TRBV4-1 and J is TRBJ1-1; 7 nucleotides agree with TRBD1. CDR3 length: 15 residues. After removal of 4 bases from V and 1 base from J, the junction contained 6 bases not matched to a gene. Germline V lookup: CDR1 MGHRA, CDR2 YSYEKL. CDR3 sequence: CASSPRTGQNTEAFF. The CDR3 region has the DNA TGCGCCAGCAGCCCCCGGACAGGCCAGAACACTGAAGCTTTCTTT.

This chain joins TRBV30 and TRBJ1-6, with 12 nucleotides matching TRBD1. Trimming took 3 bases from V and 9 from J; bases not matched to a gene: 6. Germline loops: CDR1 GTSNPN, CDR2 SVGIG (reference sequence). This CDR3 contains 15 residues. This chain's CDR3 is CAWRAGTGGVSPLHF. Here the CDR3 DNA reads TGTGCCTGGAGGGCCGGGACAGGGGGCGTTTCACCCCTCCACTTT.

This clone is termed medium-sized. Other nucleotide sequences in the sample specify the same CDR3. The chain joins TRBV4-1 to TRBJ1-3; D might be TRBD1 (5 bases). Trimming removed 0 bases from V and 1 base from J, with 10 bases in between. This CDR3 comprises 16 residues. The germline CDR1 and CDR2 sequences are MGHRA and YSYEKL. In nucleotides, the CDR3 is TGCGCCAGCAGCCAAGACGTGGGGGGTTCTGGAAACACCATATATTTT. Translating gives CASSQDVGGSGNTIYF.

Concerning this clone itself: Given the absence of the conserved phenylalanine or tryptophan at the CDR3 end, a read error is likely. The DNA is left out, because the CDR3 cannot be placed on it with certainty; the CDR3 is given as TCRdb lists it. The genes are TRBV4-1 and TRBJ2-7; the DNA was not used to check the table's D call, TRBD1. The CDR3 adds up to 17 amino acids, both ends counted. The germline V gene has CDR1 MGHRA and CDR2 YSYEKL. This CDR3 is CASSHRDSRTVHLSKRR.

This chain links TRBV19 with TRBJ2-1; D is perhaps TRBD2 (5 bases). Germline CDR1 is LNHDA and CDR2 is SQIVND (reference sequence). Trimming pared 0 bases from V and 9 bases from J, leaving 15 bases between. The CDR3 has 15 residues. The CDR3 nucleotides are TGTGCCAGTAGTATAGAGGACGGGATTGGGGTTGAGCAGTTCTTC. Residues: CASSIEDGIGVEQFF.

J is TRBJ1-1 and V is TRBV15; D remains unclear. V was clipped by 5 bases and J by 4 bases, with 11 bases between them. The CDR3 length is 13 residues. Germline V lookup: CDR1 LNHNV, CDR2 YYDKDF (reference sequence). CDR3 region: CATSDPGSTEAFF. CDR3 coding DNA: TGTGCCACCAGCGACCCCGGGAGCACTGAAGCTTTCTTT. The full variable domain, in which reference TRBV15 and TRBJ1-1 provide the parts outside the CDR3, is DAMVIQNPRYQVTQFGKPVTLSCSQTLNHNVMYWYQQKSSQAPKLLFHYYDKDFNNEADTPDNFQSRRPNTSFCFLDIRSPGLGDTAMYLCATSDPGSTEAFFGQGTRLTVV.

The chain employs TRBV7-9 and TRBJ2-5; D might be TRBD2 (6 bases). The CDR3 contains 17 residues. V lost 1 base and J 11 bases, leaving 26 bases between the germline ends. Per the germline V gene, CDR1 is SEHNR and CDR2 is FQNEAQ (reference sequence). CDR3 nucleotide sequence: TGTGCCAGCAGCTTAGGGGTTTTGGGACTGCCTAGGGGTGAGCAGTACTTC. Translation: CASSLGVLGLPRGEQYF. Full variable domain (missing parts from reference TRBV7-9 and TRBJ2-5): DTGVSQNPRHKITKRGQNVTFRCDPISEHNRLYWYRQTLGQGPEFLTYFQNEAQLEKSRLLSDRFSAERPKGSFSTLEIQRTEQGDSAMYLCASSLGVLGLPRGEQYFGPGTRLLVL.

As to this clone: The same CDR3 is also encoded by other DNA sequences in this sample. This sequence joins TRBV27 and TRBJ1-2, with 8 nucleotides matching TRBD1. The CDR3 length is 16 residues. In germline, CDR1 is MNHEY, CDR2 SMNVEV (reference sequence). Trimming removed 1 base from V and 6 bases from J; junction bases left unmatched: 10. CDR3 bases: TGTGCCAGCAGTTTATTGCTAGACAGGGGTTTGGATGGCTACACCTTC. Its protein is CASSLLLDRGLDGYTF.

The chain joins TRBV4-1 to TRBJ2-2, with D possibly matching TRBD1 (6 bases). Germline-derived CDR1 and CDR2 are MGHRA and YSYEKL. Deletions cut 0 bases from V and 1 base from J, with 18 bases between. There are 19 residues in the CDR3. The CDR3 region has the DNA TGCGCCAGCAGCCAAGAGACCTCGGCCGGGACAATGAACACCGGGGAGCTGTTTTTT. This codes for CASSQETSAGTMNTGELFF.

V usage is TRBV5-5 and J usage is TRBJ2-2; D unclear. Trimming removed 0 bases at V and 3 bases at J, with 15 bases between. CDR1 is SGHKS and CDR2 is YYEKEE in the germline V gene (reference sequence). The CDR3 runs to 17 residues. CDR3 sequence (DNA): TGTGCCAGCAGCTTGGCCCCAGCCAGGAAATACACCGGGGAGCTGTTTTTT. The encoded protein is CASSLAPARKYTGELFF.

V is TRBV9 and J is TRBJ2-7, with 8 positions matching TRBD2. Losses at the gene ends were 1 base for V and 5 bases for J; bases not matched to a gene: 11. This CDR3 contains 16 residues. Germline loops: CDR1 SGDLS, CDR2 YYNGEE. The DNA of the CDR3 is TGTGCCAGCAGCGTACAGGGCGCGGGAGGTCTGGACGAGCAGTACTTC. It codes for CASSVQGAGGLDEQYF.

This clone appeared once. The rearrangement links TRBV25-1 to TRBJ2-5, with a possible D match to TRBD2 (5 bases). CDR1 and CDR2 (germline): MGHDK, SYGVNS. Between the trimmed V and J ends, which lost 2 bases and 1 base, there was a span of 11 bases. The CDR3 spans 15 residues. The CDR3 loop is CASSESAGLQETQYF. CDR3 DNA sequence: TGTGCCAGCAGTGAAAGCGCGGGTCTCCAAGAGACCCAGTACTTC.

This clone was recorded only once. The J gene is TRBJ2-7, the V gene TRBV27; D gene uncertain. In germline, CDR1 is MNHEY, CDR2 SMNVEV (reference sequence). CDR3 length equals 15 residues. Between the trimmed V and J ends, which lost 3 bases and 3 bases, there was a span of 15 bases. The chain's CDR3 is CASSLAPTPGYEQYF. The CDR3 DNA reads TGTGCCAGCAGTTTGGCCCCCACCCCGGGCTACGAGCAGTACTTC.

The chain couples TRBV6-4 to TRBJ2-3; 10 bases are a match to TRBD2. V shed 4 bases and J 4 bases; nucleotides not matched to a gene: 5. The CDR3 runs 15 residues. Per the germline V gene, CDR1 is MRHNA and CDR2 is SNTAGT. The CDR3 sequence: CASSALAGASDTQYF. CDR3 in DNA: TGTGCCAGCAGTGCCCTAGCGGGAGCGTCAGATACGCAGTATTTT.

This chain connects TRBV7-3 to TRBJ2-1, with 8 bases fitting TRBD2. Germline CDR1 reads SGHTA; CDR2 reads FQGTGA. Unmatched junction bases numbered 4, after V lost 4 bases and J lost 2 bases. CDR3 length: 15 amino acids. The CDR3 loop is CASSSSGGTYNEQFF. CDR3 nucleotides: TGTGCCAGCAGCTCGAGCGGGGGAACCTACAATGAGCAGTTCTTC.

This rearrangement joins TRBV7-9 to TRBJ2-5; 11 nucleotides line up with TRBD2. CDR1 SEHNR and CDR2 FQNEAQ come from the germline V gene (reference sequence). The CDR3 is 18 residues long. The V segment lost 5 bases and the J segment 1 base; nucleotides outside the gene matches: 12. CDR3 residues: CASSPKMGLAVFQETQYF. In DNA, the CDR3 is TGTGCCAGCAGCCCAAAAATGGGACTAGCGGTGTTCCAAGAGACCCAGTACTTC.